These T cell receptor beta chains were read from a single sample in a study of blood T cell dynamics during melanoma immunotherapy. This table comes from immunoSEQ multiplex PCR, and its TCRdb copy is limited to in-frame clones, with some not included. The sample has over 15,000 clones; 70% to 90% are singletons. Sequencing was performed on blood, taken from a patient treated with checkpoint blockade. These receptors were collected from a human donor with melanoma. Each CDR3 is given without its conserved first and last residue. The order of the fields is V gene, J gene, clone size, CDR3 protein. The size of a clone is reported for some rows only, either as once, few or many, or as a class for expanded clones.

V gene: TRBV4-2
J gene: TRBJ2-1
clone size: NA
CDR3 protein: ASSQDGQGMAYNEQF

V gene: TRBV7-2
J gene: TRBJ2-5
clone size: NA
CDR3 protein: ASSRGETQY

V gene: TRBV6-5
J gene: TRBJ2-7
clone size: once
CDR3 protein: ASSYRGNGAYEQY

V gene: TRBV5-1
J gene: TRBJ2-1
clone size: NA
CDR3 protein: ASSVGTNNNEQF

V gene: TRBV5-5
J gene: TRBJ2-7
clone size: NA
CDR3 protein: ASSLAHLYEQY

V gene: TRBV27
J gene: TRBJ2-1
clone size: NA
CDR3 protein: ASSLSRPSGSNNNEQF

V gene: TRBV7-7
J gene: TRBJ2-2
clone size: once
CDR3 protein: ASSPGADTGELF

V gene: TRBV4-3
J gene: TRBJ2-7
clone size: NA
CDR3 protein: ASSQLSGRALDEQY

V gene: TRBV4-1
J gene: TRBJ2-7
clone size: NA
CDR3 protein: ASSRLRASGSYEQY

V gene: TRBV30
J gene: TRBJ1-4
clone size: NA
CDR3 protein: AWTRKLGSQNEKLF

V gene: TRBV30
J gene: TRBJ2-1
clone size: NA
CDR3 protein: AWSVLASSYNEQF

V gene: TRBV9
J gene: TRBJ2-1
clone size: NA
CDR3 protein: ASSPGPGTGNEQF

V gene: TRBV9
J gene: TRBJ2-5
clone size: NA
CDR3 protein: ASSHFSGHETQY

V gene: TRBV9
J gene: TRBJ2-3
clone size: once
CDR3 protein: ASSPGLASSTDTQY

V gene: TRBV4-2
J gene: TRBJ2-5
clone size: NA
CDR3 protein: ASSRTGTGGETQY

V gene: TRBV7-3
J gene: TRBJ2-3
clone size: NA
CDR3 protein: ASSFDPTAATDTQY

V gene: TRBV6-1
J gene: TRBJ2-3
clone size: NA
CDR3 protein: AAIIEVGRRLPLV

V gene: TRBV11-2
J gene: NA
clone size: NA
CDR3 protein: ASSLEASGIYEQY

V gene: TRBV7-9
J gene: TRBJ2-1
clone size: NA
CDR3 protein: ASSLIRAAGGIHNEQF